A selection of T cell receptor beta chains follows, all from one sample in a study of kidney transplant recipient with SARS-CoV-2 infection. TCRdb re-called the reads through MiXCR, storing one row per CDR3 protein. The profile covers 200,000 to 300,000 distinct CDR3 sequences, with 29% appearing a single time and roughly 7% taken by the ten largest. The sequenced sample was a blood sample, obtained at baseline and on roughly day 110 from a kidney transplant recipient. All receptors derive from a male patient aged 30 to 40 who had COVID-19 and was a kidney transplant recipient. The T cells may partly be graft donor cells. Both conserved end residues are part of each CDR3. D genes are given only for firm matches. Rows give clone size only sometimes, using once, few, many, or a class for an expanded clone.

D	V	size	J	DNA	CDR3
NA	TRBV7-9	many	TRBJ2-3	TGTGCCAGCAGCCGGTGGGGGGATGTGACAGATACGCAGTATTTT	CASSRWGDVTDTQYF
TRBD1	TRBV28	many	TRBJ1-2	TGTGCCAGCAGTACAGGGGGGGGGGGCTGGAGCGGCTACACCTTC	CASSTGGGGWSGYTF
NA	TRBV12-5	many	TRBJ1-2	TGTGCTAGTGGTGTCGTATCTTTGCAGGGAAAGACCTATGGCTACACCTTC	CASGVVSLQGKTYGYTF
NA	TRBV20-1	NA	TRBJ1-2	TGCAGTGCTAGAGGTTACAGGTTCTATGGCTACACCTTC	CSARGYRFYGYTF
NA	TRBV6-4	many	TRBJ2-3	TGTGCCAGCAGTGACCGGGGTGGGCAGGGAGCGGATACGCAGTATTTT	CASSDRGGQGADTQYF
NA	TRBV20-1	few	TRBJ2-3	TGCAGTGGATGGCGGGGCGCCCCAGATACGCAGTATTTT	CSGWRGAPDTQYF
TRBD1	TRBV28	many	TRBJ1-5	TGTGCCATCGTTGGGACAGGTGAAAATCAGCCCCAGCATTTT	CAIVGTGENQPQHF
NA	TRBV7-1	many	TRBJ1-2	TGTGCCAGCAGCAAGGACTATCACGAGGGAAAGACCTATGGCTACACCTTC	CASSKDYHEGKTYGYTF
TRBD1	TRBV5-1	many	TRBJ2-7	TGCGCCAGCAGCTTTAGGCAGGGGGCCTACGAGCAGTACTTC	CASSFRQGAYEQYF
NA	TRBV6-1	many	TRBJ1-2	TGTGCCAGCAGTGGGCCGGGGGAATGTAGAAAGACCTATGGCTACACCTTC	CASSGPGECRKTYGYTF
TRBD2	TRBV7-9	many	TRBJ2-7	TGTGCCAGCAGCCCCTCGGGGGGGAGAGTCGACGAGCAGTACTTC	CASSPSGGRVDEQYF
NA	TRBV4-3	many	TRBJ2-7	TGCGCCAGCAGCCAAGGAGTCGGACTGGCTATGTACGAGCAGTACTTC	CASSQGVGLAMYEQYF
NA	TRBV10-1	many	TRBJ1-2	TGCGCCAGCAGTACAACCGCAAGATCGCGAAAGACCTATGGCTACACCTTC	CASSTTARSRKTYGYTF
NA	TRBV20-1	many	TRBJ1-4	TGCAGTGCTAGAGAGCATTCAACTAATGAAAAACTGTTTTTT	CSAREHSTNEKLFF
NA	TRBV27	many	TRBJ2-1	TGTGCCAGCAGTTTTGGGGACACGGGAAATTACAATGAGCAGTTCTTC	CASSFGDTGNYNEQFF
TRBD1	TRBV30	many	TRBJ1-5	TGTGCCTACGCGACAGGGAATAGCAATCAGCCCCAGCATTTT	CAYATGNSNQPQHF
NA	TRBV11-2	many	TRBJ2-1	TGTGCCAGCAGCTTAGAAATTAGCGAGCCGTTCTTC	CASSLEISEPFF
NA	TRBV3-1	many	TRBJ1-1	TGTGCCAGCAGCCGCCGACAGAGAGGGGGCACTGAAGCTTTCTTT	CASSRRQRGGTEAFF
NA	TRBV9	many	TRBJ2-7	TGTGCCAGCAGCGTAGAAGAAAGCCGGGACTTCTACGAGCAGTACTTC	CASSVEESRDFYEQYF
NA	TRBV5-3	many	TRBJ1-2	TGTGCCAGATCGGACCCAGTGGTGAGAAAGACCTATGGCTACACCTTC	CARSDPVVRKTYGYTF
NA	TRBV13	many	TRBJ2-2	TGTGCCAGCAGCGGAACTTCGGAAGCCGGGGAGCTGTTTTTT	CASSGTSEAGELFF
NA	TRBV8-2	many	TRBJ2-6	TGTGGCATAAAAATTAGGATAACACAAAGTCGGGCCAACGTCCTGACTTTC	CGIKIRITQSRANVLTF
NA	TRBV7-2	many	TRBJ1-1	TGTGCCAGCAGCTTAAAGGGGACGGGCGGGACTGAAGCTTTCTTT	CASSLKGTGGTEAFF
NA	TRBV7-7	many	TRBJ1-2	TGTGCCAGCAGCAATGCGTTTAAGTGCCGAAAGACCTATGGCTACACCTTC	CASSNAFKCRKTYGYTF
NA	TRBV6-9	many	TRBJ1-2	TGTGCCAGCAGTTTACTAGGGCCTTACGGAAAGACCTATGGCTACACCTTC	CASSLLGPYGKTYGYTF
NA	TRBV3-1	many	TRBJ2-2	TGTGCCAGCAGCCAAGATCTAGAGGGGTCCGGGGAGCTGTTTTTT	CASSQDLEGSGELFF
NA	TRBV30	many	TRBJ1-2	TGTGCCTGGTCATCCCGGCGTTATAGAAAGACCTATGGCTACACCTTC	CAWSSRRYRKTYGYTF
NA	TRBV6-5	many	TRBJ2-7	TGTGCCAGCAGTTACGGCGCTCGGCGGGTGACCTACGAGCAGTACTTC	CASSYGARRVTYEQYF
NA	TRBV27	many	TRBJ1-2	TGTGCCAGCAGTTTATTTCGGACTCAAGGGGGTCATGGCTACACCTTC	CASSLFRTQGGHGYTF
NA	TRBV24-1	many	TRBJ1-2	TGTGCCACCAGTTCCCATTTTAGTACCAGAAAGACCTATGGCTACACCTTC	CATSSHFSTRKTYGYTF
NA	TRBV16	many	TRBJ1-2	TGTGCCAGCAGCCGAACCCGGGTCGTTAGAAAGACCTATGGCTACACCTTC	CASSRTRVVRKTYGYTF